This T cell receptor (beta chain) is from a study of naive and memory T cell subsets (dated by TCRdb to the late 2010s). About the investigation overall: An open-source, UMI-based TCR alpha and beta sequencing pipeline was applied to sorted naive and memory peripheral blood T cell subsets. The results of the functional CMV T cell responses matched the IgG serology results in every case. RNA was DNase-treated and reverse transcribed with TCR constant-region primers, mostly using SuperScript III. Broader findings and caveats from the paper: A few larger clonotypes were present in naive repertoires, especially CD8 naive repertoires, and these clonotypes were possibly memory cells re-expressing CD45RA. The repertoire findings for the naive and memory subsets could not be validated against a ground truth, as none was available. In both CD4 and CD8 cells, going from naive through CM, EM and EMRA, the Gini index went up while Shannon and inverse Simpson diversity went down. TCR abundance followed a power law with an exponent that was different for naive and memory subsets but consistent across the three individuals. RNA-based TCR counts may be affected by expression changes linked to T cell activation and differentiation. After error correction, only a single occurrence was seen for over 85% of naive TCR sequences, so much steeper abundance distributions were produced than in memory subsets. A clonotype was defined as a single alpha or beta chain sequence rather than as a paired alpha/beta receptor.

From the second PCR step onward, the TCR alpha chain libraries and the TCR beta chain libraries were amplified separately. Donor CMV status was determined by IFNgamma production from CD4+ T cells after overnight stimulation of fresh PBMCs with CMV viral lysate. CD4 T cells were positively selected using Miltenyi beads, after which CD8 T cells were positively selected from the CD4-negative fraction. After staining for CD3, CD4, CD8, CD45RA, CD27 and a live/dead dye, cells were sorted on a BD Aria II into four subsets based on CD45RA and CD27. A few healthy volunteers provided blood, and the blood of each volunteer was split into CD4 and CD8 T cells and then into four differentiation subsets. Around 110 ml of peripheral blood was collected from each donor, and PBMC were isolated by Ficoll-Paque PLUS density-gradient centrifugation. After sorting, cells were lysed in RLT buffer, RNA was extracted using a Qiagen RNeasy kit, and the extracted RNA was stored at -80 degrees C.

Library generation was performed with UMI-ligation and nested PCR. To cover both TRBC1 and TRBC2, the beta constant-region primer consisted of an equimolar mix of two oligonucleotides. The ligated cDNA went through four rounds of PCR with nested alpha and beta constant-region primers together with the SP2 primer. A single-stranded oligonucleotide containing the SP2 primer and a 12-nucleotide UMI was joined to the 3' end of the cDNA by T4 RNA ligase 1. Incubation of the ligation reaction was carried out at 16 degrees C for about 19-25 hours. To avoid over-amplification, PCR2 was usually performed as a SYBR Green qPCR and halted once a predetermined threshold was reached. Apart from the first purification, every purification step used Agencourt AMPure XP magnetic beads. Library quantification was done by Qubit, followed by a TapeStation check on which the main peak was expected at around 650 bp. The pooled libraries were sequenced on an Illumina MiSeq using v2 2x251 paired-end kits, which usually yielded roughly 0.85-2.3 million reads per sample. Each sample library was pooled at approximately 3.6 nM, and about 4.5-7% PhiX was included to improve cluster recognition. The study's own analysis went as follows. Decombinator assigned V and J genes to Demultiplexor-processed FASTQ reads by tag matching, allowing a single base-pair mismatch. UMIs were used by Collapsinator to correct both sequencing errors and frequency errors arising from PCR heterogeneity. TCRs were translated and CDR3s were extracted from the conserved cysteine to the FGXG phenylalanine by CDR3Translator, with non-productive sequences being flagged. Gini, Shannon entropy and inverse Simpson indices were computed after subsampling the repertoires to the same number of UMI-defined TCRs. Clonotype abundance distributions were fitted to a power law by maximum likelihood within the linear range. On one naive CD8 sample, the pipeline and MIGEC gave similar UMI counts, unique TCR numbers and clonal distributions. In one analysis, naive TCRs also found in any memory subset of the same donor were removed from the naive repertoire. The repertoires were searched for roughly 7,000 CMV-associated CDR3 sequences that had been compiled from VDJdb and a published dataset. TCRdb's own reprocessing of the public reads used fastp at Q25 and MiXCR and kept productive beta chains. Rows are unified per CDR3 protein, each entry keeping the most common DNA and genes. These V and J calls are TCRdb output, not the study's own analysis. The sample records roughly 100,000 distinct CDR3 sequences, roughly 15% of which are singletons. About 3% of the sample belongs to the ten largest clones.

For CDR1 and CDR2, the germline V gene (reference sequence) lists MNHEY and SMNVEV. V is cut by 7 bases and J by 8 bases, and the space between the germline ends is 11 bases. Including cysteine and phenylalanine, the CDR3 has 12 amino acids. CDR3 DNA is the only sequence kept; it has 36 bases, read in frame from the first base. With regard to this clonotype: Its antigen remains unidentified. Base qualities are not at hand, and no much larger clone is one base apart.

The sequence was collected from a human donor in good health. The V and J genes are TRBV27 and TRBJ2-2; the D call could be TRBD1 or TRBD2, with each sharing 5 bases. Input material: naive CD8+ T cells from blood. The meaning of the sample's cell subset or site label: naive T cells, CD45RA high CD27+. The bases read TGTGCCAGCATGAGGGGTCGGGGGGAGCTGTTTTTT. The resulting protein is CASMRGRGELFF.